What follows are 9 T cell receptor beta chains derived from one specimen sequenced in a study of T cell repertoires in cytomegalovirus infection. No antigen has been assigned to these receptors. TCRdb passed the reads through MiXCR, listing each CDR3 protein once. The sample lists 100,000 to 150,000 distinct CDR3 sequences, more than 20% occurring once. The sample consisted of PBMCs, sequenced either directly or after in vitro stimulation (not recorded which). The source of these receptors is a human donor in good health (CMV status not recorded). Some clones in this sample may be carry-over from other donors' samples.

The rearrangement uses TRBV5-1 and TRBJ2-3; TRBD2 aligns across 10 bases. Germline V gives CDR1 SGHRS, CDR2 YFSETQ. Trimming at V came to 5 bases and at J to 2 bases, leaving 8 bases not matched to a gene. The CDR3 is 16 residues long. The CDR3 sequence is CASRPAGLAYTDTQYF. The CDR3 DNA sequence: TGCGCCAGCAGGCCCGCGGGACTAGCGTACACAGATACGCAGTATTTT.

The V call is TRBV10-3, the J call TRBJ2-7, with a weak D call TRBD1 (6 bases). CDR3 length: 14 amino acids. Trimming pared 0 bases from V and 7 bases from J, leaving 13 bases between. The germline CDR1 and CDR2 sequences are ENHRY and SYGVKD. The CDR3 DNA reads as TGTGCCATCAGTGAGTCGAGTGGGGGCTATGAGCAGTACGTC. Protein product: CAISESSGGYEQYV.

This clonotype was seen repeatedly, ten times or more. The CDR3 spells CASSLDSSGVDNEQFF. CDR3 DNA sequence: TGTGCCAGCAGTCTCGATTCCAGCGGAGTAGACAATGAGCAGTTCTTC. The chain combines TRBV28 with TRBJ2-1; D might be TRBD2 (5 bases). This CDR3 is 16 amino acids long. Germline CDR1 and CDR2: MDHEN and SYDVKM. Trimming shortened V by 5 bases and J by 5 bases, and 19 bases separated the two germline ends.

The chain is built from TRBV6-5 and TRBJ1-6, with D unresolved. The CDR3 covers 12 residues. The V end was cut by 6 bases, the J end by 4 bases, with 4 bases between. In germline, CDR1 is MNHEY, CDR2 SVGAGI. For the CDR3, the DNA is TGTGCCAGCAGACTGTATAATTCACCCCTCCACTTT. Translated: CASRLYNSPLHF.

This chain joins TRBV7-2 and TRBJ2-5, with TRBD2 matching 12 bases. Germline V gene lookup returns CDR1 SGHTA and CDR2 FQGNSA. Trimming cost V 5 bases and J 0 bases; bases outside gene matches: 4. This CDR3 spans 16 amino acids. The CDR3 sequence is CASSVGTSGYQETQYF. The CDR3 DNA reads as TGTGCCAGCAGCGTCGGGACTAGCGGGTACCAAGAGACCCAGTACTTC.

In its sample, this clonotype was seen many times. The rearrangement uses TRBV7-3 and TRBJ2-5; tentatively, D is TRBD1 or TRBD2 (6 bases each). The CDR3 consists of 15 residues. V lost 0 bases to trimming and J lost 4 bases, with 12 bases between them. CDR1 and CDR2 (germline): SGHTA, FQGTGA. DNA for the CDR3: TGTGCCAGCAGCTTAACTTCGGGGGCGGGAGAGACCCAGTACTTC. This sequence encodes CASSLTSGAGETQYF.

The DNA of the CDR3 is TGCGCCAGCAGCCAGAACAGGGCCCACTTCCAAGAGACCCAGTACTTC. Its translation: CASSQNRAHFQETQYF. The rearrangement joins TRBV4-3 to TRBJ2-5; D perhaps matches TRBD1 (6 bases). Germline CDR1 is LGHNA and CDR2 is YSLEER. Between the trimmed V and J ends, which lost 3 bases and 1 base, there was a span of 15 bases. CDR3 size: 16 residues.

This chain joins TRBV27 and TRBJ1-2, with D unresolved. CDR1 and CDR2 (germline): MNHEY, SMNVEV (reference sequence). V lost 2 bases and J lost 1, with 11 bases in between. The CDR3 consists of 15 residues. The CDR3 region has the DNA TGTGCCAGCAGTTTAGGCCGACCTTTTAACTATGGCTACACCTTC. Amino acids: CASSLGRPFNYGYTF.

This clonotype was seen many times. The rearrangement joins TRBV7-2 to TRBJ2-7; 10 bases are shared with TRBD2. V trimming: 5 bases; J trimming: 2 bases; junction bases outside the gene matches: 0. The CDR3 has 13 residues. The germline CDR1 and CDR2 sequences are SGHTA and FQGNSA. The DNA for the CDR3 is TGTGCCAGCAGCAGCGGGGGGGCCTACGAGCAGTACGTC. Translating gives CASSSGGAYEQYV.